This T cell receptor (beta chain) was identified in a study of T-cell memory formation after mild COVID-19. The CDR3 spans 15 residues. Germline CDR1 LGHNA, CDR2 YSLEER. Trimming at V came to 1 base and at J to 4 bases, leaving 1 base not matched to a gene. MiXCR, applied by TCRdb to the 5' RACE reads, yields one record per CDR3 protein. The table records about 49,000 distinct CDR3 sequences, 25% to 30% of them present only once. The sequenced sample consisted of PBMCs or a T cell subset sorted from them (not recorded which). This sequence originates from a man aged 18 to 30 who had mild COVID-19 (a few samples of this study predate the infection). Cell type and time point are not known. The genes are TRBV4-3 and TRBJ2-3; 11 bases fit TRBD2. As DNA, the CDR3 is TGCGCCAGCAGCCAAGCGGGACTAGCGGCAGATACGCAGTATTTT. This gives the protein CASSQAGLAADTQYF.